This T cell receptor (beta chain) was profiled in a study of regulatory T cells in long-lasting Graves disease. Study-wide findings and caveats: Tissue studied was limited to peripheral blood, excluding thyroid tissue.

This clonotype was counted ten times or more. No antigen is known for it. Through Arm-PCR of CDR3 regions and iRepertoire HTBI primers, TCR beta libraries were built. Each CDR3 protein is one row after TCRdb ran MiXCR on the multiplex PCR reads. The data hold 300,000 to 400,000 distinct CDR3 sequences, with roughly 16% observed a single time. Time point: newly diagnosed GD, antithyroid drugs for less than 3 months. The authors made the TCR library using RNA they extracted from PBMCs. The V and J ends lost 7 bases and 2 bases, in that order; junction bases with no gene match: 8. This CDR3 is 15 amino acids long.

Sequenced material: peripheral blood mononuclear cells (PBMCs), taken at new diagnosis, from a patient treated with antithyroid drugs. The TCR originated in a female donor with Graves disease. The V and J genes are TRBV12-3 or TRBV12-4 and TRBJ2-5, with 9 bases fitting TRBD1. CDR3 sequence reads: CASTPRGTGQETQYF. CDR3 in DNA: TGTGCCAGCACTCCCCGTGGGACAGGGCAAGAGACCCAGTACTTC.